The present entry profiles one T cell receptor beta chain with its context. Trimming took 5 bases from V and 5 from J, leaving 6 bases between them. CDR1 and CDR2 (germline): SNHLY, FYNNEI. This CDR3 region has 11 residues. TCRdb's copy holds only in-frame clones and misses some; the assay was immunoSEQ multiplex PCR. The sample consists of some 290,000 clones, 88% of them appearing once. These data originate in a study of blood T cell repertoires in COVID-19. Sequencing was carried out using peripheral blood. The TCR was taken from a woman aged 30 to 39 with COVID-19, enrolled during active disease. The J gene is TRBJ1-2, the V gene TRBV2; unclear D gene. The CDR3 DNA sequence: TGTGCCAGCAGTCAGGATTATGGCTACACCTTC. It codes for CASSQDYGYTF.